What follows are 21 T cell receptor beta chains derived from one specimen sequenced in a study of Ad26.COV2.S vaccination and SARS-CoV-2 variants. Some clones are missing from TCRdb's copy, which holds only in-frame ones; the method was immunoSEQ multiplex PCR. This table holds 400,000 to 450,000 clones, about 92% found once. Treatment given: around 19 received Ad26.COV2.S at low or high dose, single or two shots; five or six received placebo; per-sample allocation not given. Vaccine and placebo recipients were sampled on day 63 after the first injection. The specimen comprised peripheral blood, sampled in a trial of Ad26.COV2.S vaccine versus placebo. These receptors were taken from a person aged 18 to 65 who received the Ad26.COV2.S COVID-19 vaccine or a placebo.

The V gene is TRBV6-5, the J gene TRBJ2-5, with D perhaps assigned TRBD1 or TRBD2 (5 bases each). Germline loops: CDR1 MNHEY, CDR2 SVGAGI. The CDR3 length is 14 residues. Deletions cut 6 bases from V and 0 bases from J, with 11 bases between. CDR3 region: CASRLRDDQETQYF. The CDR3 nucleotides are TGTGCCAGCAGGCTTAGGGACGACCAAGAGACCCAGTACTTC.

V and J are TRBV6-2 or TRBV6-3 and TRBJ2-7, with D perhaps matching TRBD1 or TRBD2 (5 bases each). Germline V lookup: CDR1 MNHEY, CDR2 SVGEGT. Trimming removed 2 bases from V and 3 bases from J, with 11 bases in between. The CDR3 covers 14 residues. CDR3 DNA: TGTGCCAGCAGTTACCGGGACGGGTACTACGAGCAGTACTTC. It codes for CASSYRDGYYEQYF.

This clone was observed a few times. This chain uses TRBV2 with TRBJ1-5, with 9 bases identical to TRBD1. This CDR3 region has 14 residues. After removal of 3 bases from V and 7 bases from J, the junction contained 4 bases not matched to a gene. In germline, CDR1 is SNHLY, CDR2 FYNNEI. CDR3 in DNA: TGTGCCAGCAGTGACCGGACAGGGGACCAGCCCCAGCATTTT. This gives the protein CASSDRTGDQPQHF. The full variable domain, in which reference TRBV2 and TRBJ1-5 provide the parts outside the CDR3, is EPEVTQTPSHQVTQMGQEVILRCVPISNHLYFYWYRQILGQKVEFLVSFYNNEISEKSEIFDDQFSVERPDGSNFTLKIRSTKLEDSAMYFCASSDRTGDQPQHFGDGTRLSIL.

The chain couples TRBV5-4 to TRBJ1-6; 7 nucleotides line up with TRBD1. The V gene's germline CDR1 is SGHNT and CDR2 YYREEE (reference sequence). V trimming: 5 bases; J trimming: 9 bases; junction bases outside the gene matches: 11. The CDR3 has 15 amino acids. The CDR3 coding sequence is TGTGCCAGCAGAGCGGACAGGCCTCAGGGTTCACCCCTCCACTTT. It codes for CASRADRPQGSPLHF.

V gene TRBV30 combines with J gene TRBJ2-7; 8 nucleotides match TRBD2. The CDR3 contains 17 residues. V was clipped by 1 base and J by 2 bases; unmatched bases: 13. Germline V CDR1 and CDR2: GTSNPN, SVGIG (reference sequence). In DNA form, the CDR3 reads TGTGCCTGGAGTGGGGGACCGAGCGGGAGTAGGCCCTACGAGCAGTACTTC. This codes for CAWSGGPSGSRPYEQYF.

The V call is TRBV14, the J call TRBJ1-1; D is perhaps TRBD1 (5 bases). The CDR3 length is 15 residues. The V end lost 0 bases, the J end lost 3 bases, and 11 bases lay between the germline ends. The germline V gene has CDR1 SGHDN and CDR2 FVKESK. The CDR3 spells CASSQDQGEYTEAFF. CDR3 nucleotide sequence: TGTGCCAGCAGCCAAGATCAAGGGGAGTACACTGAAGCTTTCTTT.

The V call is TRBV6-9, the J call TRBJ1-6; a possible D gene is TRBD1 (6 bases). The length of the CDR3 is 14 residues. Between the trimmed V and J ends, which lost 10 bases and 5 bases, there was a span of 15 bases. Germline lookup yields CDR1 MNHGY and CDR2 SVAAGI. The CDR3: CATLQDRDNSPLHF. The CDR3 DNA reads TGTGCCACACTCCAGGACAGAGATAATTCACCCCTCCACTTT.

The chain carries TRBV7-9 and TRBJ1-1; the match to TRBD1 covers 8 bases. Per the germline V gene, CDR1 is SEHNR and CDR2 is FQNEAQ (reference sequence). The CDR3 totals 13 residues. Germline trimming cut 8 bases from V and 4 bases from J; bases unmatched to any gene: 6. CDR3 coding DNA: TGTGCCAGCGGACAGGGACTGAGCACTGAAGCTTTCTTT. Encoded protein: CASGQGLSTEAFF.

This chain connects TRBV28 to TRBJ2-7, with D hard to call. V shed 2 bases and J shed 5 bases, with 13 bases lying between them. The V gene's germline CDR1 is MDHEN and CDR2 SYDVKM. This CDR3 is built from 14 residues. The CDR3 sequence is CASSLSWGNDEQYF. The CDR3 DNA is TGTGCCAGCAGTTTAAGCTGGGGTAACGACGAGCAGTACTTC.

The chain has TRBV7-9 and TRBJ2-7, with D possibly being TRBD1 or TRBD2 (5 bases each). This CDR3 contains 14 residues. CDR1 and CDR2 (germline): SEHNR, FQNEAQ (reference sequence). V was clipped by 3 bases and J by 5 bases, with 14 bases between them. The CDR3 sequence is CASSFGTGFHEQYF. The DNA for the CDR3 is TGTGCCAGCAGCTTCGGGACGGGGTTCCACGAGCAGTACTTC.

About this clone itself: This CDR3 is also generated by other DNA sequences in the sample. The CDR3 DNA reads as TGCGCCAGCAGCTTGGAAGGACTAGCGGTTTACAATGAGCAGTTCTTC. Translating gives CASSLEGLAVYNEQFF. The chain recombines TRBV5-1 with TRBJ2-1; 10 positions agree with TRBD2. Germline values: CDR1 SGHRS, CDR2 YFSETQ. The CDR3 loop spans 16 amino acids. With V trimmed by 0 bases and J by 4 bases, 4 bases remained unmatched.

V usage is TRBV9 and J usage is TRBJ1-4; D is unclear. In germline, CDR1 is SGDLS, CDR2 YYNGEE. Trimming cost V 0 bases and J 7 bases, with 10 bases left between them. CDR3 size: 14 residues. The DNA of the CDR3 is TGTGCCAGCAGCGTAGCAACCTCGGGTGAAAAACTGTTTTTT. Its translation: CASSVATSGEKLFF.

The chain carries TRBV19 and TRBJ2-5; 9 bases are a match to TRBD2. The length of the CDR3 is 21 residues. Losses at the gene ends were 5 bases for V and 1 base for J; bases not matched to a gene: 23. Germline assignment: CDR1 LNHDA and CDR2 SQIVND (reference sequence). The CDR3 here is CASSPEGPGLAPLGVQETQYF. CDR3 coding DNA: TGTGCCAGTAGTCCAGAGGGGCCCGGACTAGCGCCCCTCGGGGTCCAAGAGACCCAGTACTTC.

The chain combines TRBV2 with TRBJ1-2, with D possibly TRBD1 on 6 matching bases. V gave up 6 bases and J gave up 2 bases, with 16 bases separating them. Germline lookup yields CDR1 SNHLY and CDR2 FYNNEI. The CDR3 totals 15 residues. CDR3 DNA: TGTGCCAGCAGCCGAAGGGCAGGGGAGAACTATGGCTACACCTTC. Translation gives CASSRRAGENYGYTF.

J is TRBJ2-1 and V is TRBV25-1; 10 nucleotides match TRBD2. From germline, CDR1 is MGHDK and CDR2 SYGVNS. The V gene end was trimmed by 8 bases and the J gene end by 6 bases; junction bases not matched to a gene: 10. CDR3 length: 15 residues. The CDR3 DNA is TGTGCCAGCTCTCCTCTAGCGGGAGATCGCAATGAGCAGTTCTTC. It codes for CASSPLAGDRNEQFF. The full variable domain, its missing parts supplied by reference TRBV25-1 and TRBJ2-1, is EADIYQTPRYLVIGTGKKITLECSQTMGHDKMYWYQQDPGMELHLIHYSYGVNSTEKGDLSSESTVSRIRTEHFPLTLESARPSHTSQYLCASSPLAGDRNEQFFGPGTRLTVL.

This clone was seen once. The chain uses TRBV6-6 and TRBJ2-4; 14 nucleotides line up with TRBD2. The V gene's germline CDR1 is MNHNY and CDR2 SVGAGI (reference sequence). J lost 7 bases, V lost 6 bases, and 2 bases had no gene match. The CDR3 consists of 14 residues. The CDR3 DNA sequence: TGTGCCAGCAGAAGGACTAGCGGGAGGAACATTCAGTACTTC. Encoded protein: CASRRTSGRNIQYF.

CDR3 sequence (DNA): TGTGCCAGCTCACCAAACAGGGGAGATGGCTACACCTTC. Its translation is CASSPNRGDGYTF. V gene TRBV18 combines with J gene TRBJ1-2; 7 bases line up with TRBD1. The V segment lost 2 bases and the J segment 6 bases; nucleotides outside the gene matches: 3. The CDR3 covers 13 residues. CDR1 KGHSH and CDR2 LQKENI come from the germline V gene.

J is TRBJ2-7 and V is TRBV27; possibly TRBD1 or TRBD2 for D (5 bases each). The germline V and J ends were trimmed by 5 bases and 3 bases, with 11 bases remaining between them. The CDR3 runs 13 residues. The germline CDR1 and CDR2 sequences are MNHEY and SMNVEV (reference sequence). This CDR3 reads CASSPRDLYEQYF. CDR3 coding DNA: TGTGCCAGCAGTCCCCGGGACCTCTACGAGCAGTACTTC.

The V gene is TRBV7-8, the J gene TRBJ1-2; D perhaps matches TRBD1 (6 bases). The germline V and J ends were trimmed by 0 bases and 4 bases, with 15 bases remaining between them. The length of the CDR3 is 16 residues. Germline V lookup: CDR1 SGHVS, CDR2 FQNEAQ. For the CDR3, the DNA is TGTGCCAGCAGCTTAGCGCTCGGAGGGGGTAGCTATGGCTACACCTTC. It specifies CASSLALGGGSYGYTF.

This clone was found once. The V call is TRBV7-2, the J call TRBJ2-7, with D perhaps TRBD2 (6 bases). Trimming left V 1 base short and J 3 bases short, with 13 bases between. The CDR3 has 15 residues. Germline-derived CDR1 and CDR2 are SGHTA and FQGNSA. The CDR3 DNA follows: TGTGCCAGCAGCTTAGTATCGGGAGTGGACTACGAGCAGTACTTC. Its translation is CASSLVSGVDYEQYF.

The chain combines TRBV19 with TRBJ1-5, with unresolved D. V gave up 2 bases and J gave up 4 bases, with 15 bases separating them. CDR1 LNHDA and CDR2 SQIVND come from the germline V gene (reference sequence). The CDR3 totals 16 residues. CDR3 sequence reads: CASSIWNQALNQPQHF. CDR3 sequence (DNA): TGTGCCAGTAGTATATGGAATCAGGCATTAAATCAGCCCCAGCATTTT.